This TCR beta chain originates from a study of HIV-infected patients and healthy controls. Alpha and beta constant-region primers primed reverse transcription of around 500 ng RNA. Alpha and beta chain libraries were made separately by chain-specific third strand synthesis with multiplexing indices. Using its own MiXCR run on the 5' RACE reads, TCRdb lists one record per CDR3 protein. In the table there are 8,100 or so distinct CDR3 sequences, approximately 6.7% of which are singletons. This clonotype is labeled as medium-sized. This beta chain is a stray sequence in a library constructed for alpha chains; its clone size is not meaningful. Roughly three months, about 14 weeks, into antiretroviral therapy, follow-up blood was collected. Whole blood was used without fractionation, so all unsorted peripheral T cells were included. CDR3 length equals 15 residues. CDR1 is MNHEY and CDR2 is SVGEGT in the germline V gene. The trim removed 5 bases at V and 8 bases at J, leaving 5 bases unmatched.

The chain couples TRBV6-2 or TRBV6-3 to TRBJ2-2; 13 nucleotides match TRBD2. The source material was blood, sampled during antiretroviral therapy. This clonotype originated in an adult with HIV infection. The DNA for the CDR3 is TGTGCCAGCAGTCGGACTAGCGGGAGATTTGGGGAGCTGTTTTTT. It translates to CASSRTSGRFGELFF.